The 27 T cell receptor beta chains listed next were all sequenced from one sample in a study of T cells in Graves' hyperthyroidism and ophthalmopathy. RNA transcripts served as the template for amplifying TCR beta CDR3 regions. When the TCR CDR3 underwent first-round RT-PCR, the HTBI primer set was used. Using its own MiXCR run on the multiplex PCR reads, TCRdb lists one record per CDR3 protein. This repertoire shows about 360,000 distinct CDR3 sequences, about 12% found once; its top ten account for roughly 9.2%. Sequenced input: blood. Receptor source: a woman aged 18-29 years with Graves' hyperthyroidism.

This clonotype has at least ten counts. V and J are TRBV28 and TRBJ2-7; D call uncertain. CDR1 MDHEN and CDR2 SYDVKM come from the germline V gene. This CDR3 has 15 amino acids. V was trimmed by 7 bases and J by 7 bases, leaving 23 bases between them. CDR3 DNA sequence: TGTGCCAGCACCGACCTCCAGGTACTGGTGGGGGAGCAGTACTTC. This encodes CASTDLQVLVGEQYF.

The J gene is TRBJ2-7, the V gene TRBV4-3; TRBD2 matches 7 bases. Germline V gene data show CDR1 as LGHNA and CDR2 as YSLEER. This CDR3 contains 18 residues. Losses at the gene ends were 1 base for V and 0 bases for J; bases not matched to a gene: 12. CDR3 nucleotide sequence: TGCGCCAGCAGCCAAGTCTTGGGTCGCGGGAGTTCCTCCTACGAGCAGTACTTC. Its protein is CASSQVLGRGSSSYEQYF.

This clonotype was found a few times. The chain combines TRBV9 with TRBJ2-5, with a possible D match to TRBD2 (6 bases). Germline lookup yields CDR1 SGDLS and CDR2 YYNGEE. V lost 3 bases and J lost 1, with 10 bases in between. The CDR3 covers 14 residues. The CDR3 loop reads CASSASAGQETQYF. CDR3 in DNA: TGTGCCAGCAGCGCCTCAGCGGGCCAAGAGACCCAGTACTTC. Together with reference TRBV9 and TRBJ2-5, the CDR3 gives the full variable domain: DSGVTQTPKHLITATGQRVTLRCSPRSGDLSVYWYQQSLDQGLQFLIQYYNGEERAKGNILERFSAQQFPDLHSELNLSSLELGDSALYFCASSASAGQETQYFGPGTRLLVL.

Turning to this clonotype: A much more abundant neighbour one base away suggests this may be a read error. The chain joins TRBV7-2 to TRBJ1-4; weak D call: TRBD1 (6 bases). The V gene lost 4 bases and the J gene lost 7 bases, with 16 bases spanning the gap. The CDR3 is 15 residues long. Germline CDR1 is SGHTA and CDR2 is FQGNSA. The CDR3 is CASSSAGQGSEKLFF. DNA for the CDR3: TGTGCCAGCAGCTCAGCGGGTCAGGGGAGTGAAAAACTGTTTTTT.

The chain carries TRBV6-2 or TRBV6-3 and TRBJ2-3; 13 nucleotides match TRBD2. The germline V gene encodes CDR1 MNHEY and CDR2 SVGEGT. V gave up 10 bases and J gave up 1 base; unmatched junction bases: 5. This CDR3 contains 15 residues. DNA of the CDR3: TGTGCCATACTAGCGGGGGGGGGCGGCACAGATACGCAGTATTTT. Protein: CAILAGGGGTDTQYF.

On this clonotype: This may stem from a read error, because a much larger clone lies one nucleotide away. This chain joins TRBV29-1 and TRBJ1-1, with 9 bases matching TRBD1. The CDR3 length is 13 residues. Germline V gene lookup returns CDR1 SQVTM and CDR2 ANQGSEA. The chain's CDR3 is CSVTGGEDTEASF. The CDR3 nucleotides are TGCAGCGTTACAGGGGGCGAGGACACTGAAGCTTCCTTT.

This clonotype was recorded at least ten times. The chain uses TRBV29-1 and TRBJ1-4; no firm D call. Germline V gene sequence: CDR1 SQVTM, CDR2 ANQGSEA. V was shortened by 6 bases and J by 8 bases, with 10 bases between the two germline ends. The CDR3 length is 11 residues. DNA for the CDR3: TGCAGCGTAGGGTCGTACGAAAAACTGTTTTTT. This gives the protein CSVGSYEKLFF.

This clonotype was seen more than once but under ten times. The rearrangement uses TRBV4-2 and TRBJ2-5; a weak D match, TRBD2 (6 bases). CDR1 and CDR2 from the germline V gene are LGHNA and YNFKEQ. Trimming cost V 1 base and J 5 bases, with 14 bases left between them. This CDR3 is built from 15 residues. For the CDR3, the DNA is TGTGCCAGCAGCCAAGGGACTTTGGGGAGGGAGACCCAGTACTTC. Amino acids: CASSQGTLGRETQYF.

This clonotype has at least ten counts. The genes are TRBV2 and TRBJ2-6; the D gene is possibly TRBD2 (6 bases). V dropped 6 bases and J dropped 2 bases, with 14 bases sitting between them. CDR1 is SNHLY, CDR2 FYNNEI, per germline. The CDR3 spans 16 residues. In DNA form, the CDR3 reads TGTGCCAGCAGGCGGGATGTGGCCACTGGGGCCAACGTCCTGACTTTC. Its translation: CASRRDVATGANVLTF.

This clonotype has ten or more counts. The gene calls are TRBV27 and TRBJ1-2; unclear D gene. This CDR3 has 15 residues. The germline V gene encodes CDR1 MNHEY and CDR2 SMNVEV (reference sequence). V lost 4 bases and J lost 0, with 12 bases in between. As DNA, the CDR3 is TGTGCCAGCAGTTCCCCGGGATCTTCTAACTATGGCTACACCTTC. It encodes CASSSPGSSNYGYTF.

The J gene is TRBJ2-7, the V gene TRBV2; D tentatively fits TRBD1 or TRBD2 (5 bases each). V dropped 7 bases and J dropped 6 bases, with 19 bases sitting between them. Germline V CDR1 and CDR2: SNHLY, FYNNEI. The CDR3 consists of 14 residues. CDR3 DNA: TGTGCCAGCACAAGACCGGGACGATTCAGCGAGCAGTACTTC. It codes for CASTRPGRFSEQYF.

This clonotype has only a few counts. CDR3 loop: CASSQDGTPNQPQHF. CDR3 coding DNA: TGTGCCAGCAGCCAGGACGGGACCCCCAATCAGCCCCAGCATTTT. The J gene is TRBJ1-5, the V gene TRBV16; tentatively, D is TRBD1 (5 bases). The CDR3 consists of 15 residues. V lost 3 bases, J lost 3 bases, and 12 bases lay in between. Germline V gives CDR1 KGHSY, CDR2 FQNENV. The full variable domain, its missing parts supplied by reference TRBV16 and TRBJ1-5, is GEEVAQTPKHLVRGEGQKAKLYCAPIKGHSYVFWYQQVLKNEFKFLISFQNENVFDETGMPKERFSAKCLPNSPCSLEIQATKLEDSAVYFCASSQDGTPNQPQHFGDGTRLSIL.

This clonotype was observed many times. The rearrangement joins TRBV19 to TRBJ1-1; 8 bases are a match to TRBD1. CDR1 is LNHDA, CDR2 SQIVND, per germline (reference sequence). This CDR3 contains 13 residues. J was trimmed by 7 bases and V by 8 bases; bases with no gene match: 9. The CDR3 is CASSPGQGYEAFF. The CDR3 DNA sequence: TGTGCCAGTTCCCCCGGACAGGGCTATGAAGCTTTCTTT.

This clonotype was observed many times. The CDR3 loop is CASSSPRETQYF. CDR3 coding DNA: TGTGCCAGCAGTTCCCCCCGAGAGACCCAGTACTTC. The J gene is TRBJ2-5, the V gene TRBV12-3 or TRBV12-4; D is undetermined. The CDR3 is made up of 12 amino acids. V lost 4 bases, J lost 4 bases, and 7 bases lay in between.

Many counts were recorded for this clonotype. The chain recombines TRBV6-1 with TRBJ2-5; 10 bases are shared with TRBD2. V trimming: 6 bases; J trimming: 2 bases; junction bases outside the gene matches: 18. The CDR3 is 19 amino acids. Germline CDR1 and CDR2: MNHNS and SASEGT. CDR3 protein: CASRLQGFLAGEDQETQYF. The CDR3 nucleotides read TGTGCCAGCAGACTCCAGGGATTCCTAGCGGGAGAGGATCAAGAGACCCAGTACTTC.

Turning to this clonotype: A much more abundant neighbour one base away suggests this may be a read error. The chain couples TRBV7-9 to TRBJ2-7, with no clear D. The CDR3 extends over 13 amino acids. Germline V gene data show CDR1 as SEHNR and CDR2 as FQNEAQ (reference sequence). The CDR3 region has the DNA TGTGCCAGCAGCTCCCCCGAGTCACACGAGCGGTACTTC. Its translation is CASSSPESHERYF.

The CDR3 reads CASSQGVGDTEAFF. DNA of the CDR3: TGTGCCAGCAGCCAAGGAGTGGGGGACACTGAAGCTTTCTTT. The chain couples TRBV3-1 to TRBJ1-1, with a possible D match to TRBD1 (5 bases). Germline V CDR1 and CDR2: LGHDT, YNNKEL (reference sequence). The V end lost 1 base, the J end lost 3 bases, and 9 bases lay between the germline ends. The CDR3 loop spans 14 amino acids.

This clonotype was recorded at least ten times. The chain employs TRBV6-2 or TRBV6-3 and TRBJ2-3; 7 nucleotides line up with TRBD2. With V trimmed by 7 bases and J by 0 bases, 4 bases remained unmatched. Germline V gene sequence: CDR1 MNHEY, CDR2 SVGEGT. The CDR3 covers 14 residues. This CDR3 reads CASNLAASTDTQYF. DNA for the CDR3: TGTGCCAGCAACCTAGCGGCAAGCACAGATACGCAGTATTTT.

The gene calls are TRBV5-1 and TRBJ2-7, with a weak D call TRBD2 (5 bases). The germline gives CDR1 SGHRS, CDR2 YFSETQ. The CDR3 is 13 residues long. Trimming removed 3 bases at V and 2 bases at J, with 9 bases between. The CDR3 reads CASSSVGTYEQYF. For the CDR3, the DNA is TGCGCCAGCAGCTCCGTCGGGACCTACGAGCAGTACTTC. Drawing the rest from reference TRBV5-1 and TRBJ2-7, the complete variable domain is KAGVTQTPRYLIKTRGQQVTLSCSPISGHRSVSWYQQTPGQGLQFLFEYFSETQRNKGNFPGRFSGRQFSNSRSEMNVSTLELGDSALYLCASSSVGTYEQYFGPGTRLTVT.

The chain uses TRBV5-6 and TRBJ2-2, with D perhaps matching TRBD2 (6 bases). The V gene lost 4 bases and the J gene lost 6 bases, with 19 bases spanning the gap. Germline loops: CDR1 SGHDT, CDR2 YYEEEE. This CDR3 comprises 16 residues. CDR3 in DNA: TGTGCCAGCAGCCGACGGGCGGGATGGGGGGCCGGGGAGCTGTTTTTT. It translates to CASSRRAGWGAGELFF.

The sample holds a few counts of this clonotype. CDR3 region: CASRLSGTPNTEAFF. CDR3 in DNA: TGTGCCAGTAGATTGTCGGGGACGCCGAACACTGAAGCTTTCTTT. The chain uses TRBV19 and TRBJ1-1; TRBD1 is a possible D gene (5 bases). Trimming pared 6 bases from V and 1 base from J, leaving 15 bases between. The CDR3 covers 15 residues. Germline lookup yields CDR1 LNHDA and CDR2 SQIVND (reference sequence).

This clonotype was counted many times. The chain couples TRBV29-1 to TRBJ1-2; the D is unclear. Germline V CDR1 and CDR2: SQVTM, ANQGSEA. The CDR3 spans 13 residues. The ends were cut back, 0 bases at V and 5 bases at J, with 10 bases in the middle. The CDR3 sequence: CSVEDQFPYGYTF. Written as DNA, the CDR3 is TGCAGCGTTGAAGATCAGTTCCCTTATGGCTACACCTTC.

This clonotype was seen many times. The rearrangement uses TRBV12-3 or TRBV12-4 and TRBJ2-7; D is perhaps TRBD2 (6 bases). The CDR3 extends over 15 amino acids. Trimming removed 5 bases from V and 2 bases from J, with 16 bases in between. The CDR3 DNA reads as TGTGCCAGCAGTGCCAGGGTCGGGAGTACCTACGAGCAGTACTTC. This encodes CASSARVGSTYEQYF.

This clonotype came up many times. The rearrangement links TRBV30 to TRBJ1-2, with D uncertain. Trimming shortened V by 2 bases and J by 2 bases, and 9 bases separated the two germline ends. Germline V CDR1 and CDR2: GTSNPN, SVGIG (reference sequence). CDR3 length: 13 amino acids. The CDR3 nucleotides read TGTGCCTGGAGTCCGACCGAGAACTATGGCTACACCTTC. This codes for CAWSPTENYGYTF.

This clonotype has only a few counts. The J gene is TRBJ2-1, the V gene TRBV14; TRBD1 agrees at 7 bases. This CDR3 contains 15 residues. Germline loops: CDR1 SGHDN, CDR2 FVKESK. The V and J ends lost 0 bases and 7 bases, in that order; junction bases with no gene match: 6. The CDR3 DNA reads TGTGCCAGCAGCCAAGAGGGCAGGGGGATGAATGAGCAGTTCTTC. Translated, it gives CASSQEGRGMNEQFF.

This clonotype was counted many times. The rearrangement uses TRBV28 and TRBJ1-2, with a possible D match to TRBD1 (6 bases). CDR1 and CDR2 (germline): MDHEN, SYDVKM. V was cut by 5 bases and J by 5 bases, with 15 bases left in between. The CDR3 is made up of 14 amino acids. Written as DNA, the CDR3 is TGTGCCAGCAGTCCCGGGGGGCGAGGTTATGGCTACACCTTC. This sequence encodes CASSPGGRGYGYTF.

This clonotype was recorded at least ten times. The rearrangement links TRBV7-2 to TRBJ2-3; 7 positions match TRBD1. Germline CDR1 SGHTA, CDR2 FQGNSA. CDR3 length: 17 amino acids. V was clipped by 2 bases and J by 1 base; unmatched bases: 9. The CDR3: CASSLTGALWGTDTQYF. The CDR3, as DNA: TGTGCCAGCAGCTTAACAGGGGCCCTGTGGGGCACAGATACGCAGTATTTT. Looking up the rest from reference TRBV7-2 and TRBJ2-3 gives the full variable domain: GAGVSQSPSNKVTEKGKDVELRCDPISGHTALYWYRQSLGQGLEFLIYFQGNSAPDKSGLPSDRFSAERTGGSVSTLTIQRTQQEDSAVYLCASSLTGALWGTDTQYFGPGTRLTVL.